What follows describes a single T cell receptor (beta chain). Antigen specificity is unknown. The data originate from a study of CXCR3-negative and CXCR3-positive naive CD8 T cells. Across the study: Each library held about 1.5 +/- 0.3 million TRB reads, approximately 140 million in total. The study's findings and limits: Naive subsets were similarly diverse, while memory CD8+ repertoires were much less diverse.

Researchers reported sorting every CD8+ T cell subset in triplicate, roughly 300,000 cells per sort. Libraries of TRB cDNA were made by 5' RACE and carried UMIs. From the 5' RACE reads, TCRdb lists one entry per CDR3 protein and no DNA. Its table records about 66,000 distinct CDR3 sequences. The CDR3 runs to 14 residues. From germline, CDR1 is MDHEN and CDR2 SYDVKM. The V and J genes are TRBV28 and TRBJ2-7; TCRdb calls TRBD1, which cannot be checked without DNA. The sequencing sample was made of naive CXCR3- CD8+ T cells from blood. Regarding subset: CD45RO-CCR7+CD27+CD95- naive CD8+ T cells lacking CXCR3 (TNR3-). This clonotype was sampled from a human donor in good health. Some clones in this sample may be carry-over from other donors' samples. The CDR3: CASSLSGGHYEQYF. The full variable domain, with the rest looked up from reference TRBV28 and TRBJ2-7, is DVKVTQSSRYLVKRTGEKVFLECVQDMDHENMFWYRQDPGLGLRLIYFSYDVKMKEKGDIPEGYSVSREKKERFSLILESASTNQTSMYLCASSLSGGHYEQYFGPGTRLTVT.